This paragraph covers one T cell receptor (beta chain) sequence. The antigen it recognizes is unknown. No much larger clone is present one base from it, and per-base qualities are unavailable. This sample is part of a study of blood T cell repertoires in COVID-19 (TCRdb year 2020). Regarding the study in general: Collaborator samples came from the United States, Italy and Spain and covered acute and convalescent phases of COVID-19. Subjects who had been exposed to COVID-19, were actively infected with it, or had recovered from it provided the deeply sampled blood TCRbeta repertoires that made up the dataset. The prospective study material was composed of cDNA or gDNA derived from T cells, B-cell-depleted T cells, or PBMCs. Samples came from the ongoing ImmuneRACE study (first 160 participants) plus 1,254 subjects from 6 global collaborators. HLA class I and class II types, where available, came from metadata supplied by the sample provider rather than from assay-based typing. The repertoires were made available in a free public database intended to serve as a resource for research on the immune response to SARS-CoV-2. Nearly every sample came with metadata listing a de-identified subject ID, COVID-19 status, age in years and sex. What the authors observed across the whole study: The amount of clinical and demographic metadata varied by source and participant and was provided uncurated.

The immunoSEQ Assay, a bias-controlled multiplex PCR, was used to amplify TCRbeta CDR3 regions from genomic DNA. The paper's data handling went like this. Within the assay, amplification of reference gene primers was used to estimate how many nucleated cells each sample contained. To quantify the absolute abundance of each unique TCRbeta CDR3 rearrangement, sequence reads were collapsed and filtered. For each sample, productive Simpson clonality was calculated as the square root of Simpson's diversity index across productive rearrangements. TCRdb holds this immuneACCESS table with in-frame rearrangements only. Some clones are missing; in checked studies, unresolved V genes explain under half, and the rest has no known cause. V and J calls and clone size are as listed in that table; D and trimming were resolved from the DNA. The sample table contains 400,000 to 450,000 clones; only one count was recorded for 80% to 90% of them. Together, the top ten hold more than 0.7% of the sample.

One collaborating source in Seattle enrolled patients during active infection and followed them longitudinally through the course of disease. Collaborating institutions collected whole blood in K2EDTA tubes following their own protocols. For TCRbeta analysis, collaborator samples were shipped as frozen whole blood, as isolated PBMCs, or as DNA extracted from either sample type. CDR1 is given as KGHSH and CDR2 as LQKENI, both from the germline V gene. The CDR3 starts with the cysteine, ends with the phenylalanine, and has 17 residues. Just CDR3 DNA is preserved here, 51 bases in frame from base 1. The junction shows trimming of 1 base on V and 5 bases on J, and the gene matches do not reach 13 bases of it.

This TCR came from a man aged 18 to 29 with COVID-19, enrolled during active disease. This sequence uses TRBV18 and TRBJ2-5; 7 bases in the junction line up with TRBD1. Sequencing used peripheral blood. The base sequence is TGTGCCAGCTCACCACTCAGATCCTCGGACAGGCGGGAGACCCAGTACTTC. The resulting protein is CASSPLRSSDRRETQYF.